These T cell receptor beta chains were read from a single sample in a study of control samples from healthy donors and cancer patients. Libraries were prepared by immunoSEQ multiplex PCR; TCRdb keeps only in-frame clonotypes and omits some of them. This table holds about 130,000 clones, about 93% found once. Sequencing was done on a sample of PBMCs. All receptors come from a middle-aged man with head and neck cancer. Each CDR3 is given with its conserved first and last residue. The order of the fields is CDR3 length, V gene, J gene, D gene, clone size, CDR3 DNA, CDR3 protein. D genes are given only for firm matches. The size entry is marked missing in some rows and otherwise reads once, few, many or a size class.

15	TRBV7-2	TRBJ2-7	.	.	TGTGCCAGCAGCTTAATGGGGGGTGAGGCCTACGAGCAGTACTTC	CASSLMGGEAYEQYF
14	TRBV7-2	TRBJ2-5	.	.	TGTGCCAGCAGCTTAGGACCAGCTCCGGAGACCCAGTACTTC	CASSLGPAPETQYF
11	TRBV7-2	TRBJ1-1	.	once	TGTGCCAGCAGCTTAGGCATTACGGCTTTCTTT	CASSLGITAFF
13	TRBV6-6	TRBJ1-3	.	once	TGTGCCAGCAGTGGGTGGGGGGAAAACACCATATATTTT	CASSGWGENTIYF
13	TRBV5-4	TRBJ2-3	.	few	TGTGCCAGCAGCTTTTCCGGCACAGATACGCAGTATTTT	CASSFSGTDTQYF
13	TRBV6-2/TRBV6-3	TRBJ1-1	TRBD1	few	TGTGCCAGCAGTAGGACAGGGCCTACTGAAGCTTTCTTT	CASSRTGPTEAFF
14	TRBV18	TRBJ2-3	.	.	TGTGCCAGCTCACTTTATATTAGCACAGATACGCAGTATTTT	CASSLYISTDTQYF
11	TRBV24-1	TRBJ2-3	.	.	TGTGCCACCAGTCGCGCGGATACGCAGTATTTT	CATSRADTQYF
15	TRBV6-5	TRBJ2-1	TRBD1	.	TGTGCCAGCAGTTACAGGGACAGGGCCTACAATGAGCAGTTCTTC	CASSYRDRAYNEQFF
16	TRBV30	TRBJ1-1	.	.	TGTGCCTACGGACAGCCGGGAAGGACGTGGCCTAGCGTTGCTTTCTTT	CAYGQPGRTWPSVAFF
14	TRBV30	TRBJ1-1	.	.	TGTGCCTGGAGTGTATATCGCACTAAGACTGAAGCTTTCTTT	CAWSVYRTKTEAFF
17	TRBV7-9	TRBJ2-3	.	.	TGTGCCAGCAGCTTACCGGGACCCGCCCCGGGGACAGATACGCAGTATTTT	CASSLPGPAPGTDTQYF
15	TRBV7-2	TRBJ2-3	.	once	TGTGCCAGCAGCTTAACGGGCAGGGGCACAGATACGCAGTATTTT	CASSLTGRGTDTQYF
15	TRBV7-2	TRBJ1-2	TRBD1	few	TGTGCCAGCAGCGGCCGGGACAGGGCTAGCTATGGCTACACCTTC	CASSGRDRASYGYTF
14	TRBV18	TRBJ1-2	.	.	TGTGCCAGCTCACCACGGACAGATAACTATGGCTACACCTTC	CASSPRTDNYGYTF
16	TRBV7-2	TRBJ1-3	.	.	TGTGCCAGCAGCTTAGCGGGGGTGACCTCTGGAAACACCATATATTTT	CASSLAGVTSGNTIYF
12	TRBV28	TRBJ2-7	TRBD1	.	TGTGCCAGCAGTAGGACAGGTTACGAGCAGTACTTC	CASSRTGYEQYF
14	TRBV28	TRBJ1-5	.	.	TGTGCCAGCACCCGTGGGGGCCTCAATCAGCCCCAGCATTTT	CASTRGGLNQPQHF
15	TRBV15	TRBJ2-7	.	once	TGTGCCACCACCCCTGAAGGCAGGGGAGTACACGAGCAGTACTTC	CATTPEGRGVHEQYF
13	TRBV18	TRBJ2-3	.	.	TGTGCCAGCTCACCACCCGTCACAGATACGCAGTATTTT	CASSPPVTDTQYF
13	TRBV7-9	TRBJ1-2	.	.	TGTGCCAGCAGCTCGATGGGGCTCGATGGCTACACCTTC	CASSSMGLDGYTF
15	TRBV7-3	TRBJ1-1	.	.	TGTGCCAGCAGCTTAGGGCCAGGGGAATTAACTGAAGCTTTCTTT	CASSLGPGELTEAFF
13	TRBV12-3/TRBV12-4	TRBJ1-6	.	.	TGTGCCAGCAGTTTAACCCAGGATTCACCCCTCCACTTT	CASSLTQDSPLHF
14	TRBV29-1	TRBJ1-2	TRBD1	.	TGCAGCGTTGAGGGGGGACAGATCAACTATGGCTACACCTTC	CSVEGGQINYGYTF
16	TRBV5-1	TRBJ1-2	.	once	TGCGCCAGCTCCTCTTGGAAAGGCAGGGGAGGAGAGGGCTACACCTTC	CASSSWKGRGGEGYTF
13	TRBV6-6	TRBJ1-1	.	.	TGTGCCAGCAGTTACAAAGGGAACACTGAAGCTTTCTTT	CASSYKGNTEAFF
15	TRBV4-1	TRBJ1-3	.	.	TGCGCCAGCAGCCAAGGGAGAGACGGAGGGTTCACCATATATTTT	CASSQGRDGGFTIYF
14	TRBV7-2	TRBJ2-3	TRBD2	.	TGTGCCAGCAGCTCGACTAGCCCCTGGGATACGCAGTATTTT	CASSSTSPWDTQYF
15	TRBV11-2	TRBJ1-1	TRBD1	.	TGTGCCAGCAGCTTGGACAGGGGAAGGGGGACTGAAGCTTTCTTT	CASSLDRGRGTEAFF
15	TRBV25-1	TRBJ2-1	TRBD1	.	TGTGCCAGCAGCCCCGGGACAGGGTGGGTAAGAGAGCAGTTCTTC	CASSPGTGWVREQFF
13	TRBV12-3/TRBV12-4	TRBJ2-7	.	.	TGTGCCAGCAGTTTGAACTCTCCTTACGAGCAGTACTTC	CASSLNSPYEQYF
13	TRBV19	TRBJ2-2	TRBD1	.	TGTGCCAGTAGTAACAGGGGTACCGGGGAGCTGTTTTTT	CASSNRGTGELFF
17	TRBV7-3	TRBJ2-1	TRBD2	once	TGTGCCAGCAGCTCGAAAGTGGGGACTAGCGGCTACAATGAGCAGTTCTTC	CASSSKVGTSGYNEQFF
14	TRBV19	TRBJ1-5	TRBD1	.	TGTGCCAGTAGTACGCGACAGGGGAATCAGCCCCAGCATTTT	CASSTRQGNQPQHF
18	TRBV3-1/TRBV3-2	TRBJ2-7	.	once	TGTGCCAGCAGCCCAGTCAGTGGATTTGGGGCGGGTCCCTACGAGCAGTACTTC	CASSPVSGFGAGPYEQYF
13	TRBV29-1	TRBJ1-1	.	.	TGCAGCGCCCTCGGCAGGGTGGACACTGAAGCTTTCTTT	CSALGRVDTEAFF
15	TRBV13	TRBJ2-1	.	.	TGTGCCAGCAGCTTACGGTCAGGGGCCAACAATGAGCAGTTCTTC	CASSLRSGANNEQFF
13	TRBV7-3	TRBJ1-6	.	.	TGTGCCAGCAGCTTAACCCGGCATTCACCCCTCCACTTT	CASSLTRHSPLHF
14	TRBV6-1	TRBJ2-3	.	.	TGTGCCAGCAGTGAAGCAGGTCCGGCAGATACGCAGTATTTT	CASSEAGPADTQYF
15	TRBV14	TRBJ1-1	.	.	TGTGCCAGCAGCCAAGTCCGGGCAGGTGGTACTGAAGCTTTCTTT	CASSQVRAGGTEAFF
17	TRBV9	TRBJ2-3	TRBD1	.	TGTGCCAGCGCCGAGGGGGCAGCCACCACTAGCACAGATACGCAGTATTTT	CASAEGAATTSTDTQYF
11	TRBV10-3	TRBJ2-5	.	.	TGTGCCATCAGTGACGGGGAGACCCAGTACTTC	CAISDGETQYF
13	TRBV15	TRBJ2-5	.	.	TGTGCCACCAGCAGCAAACAGAGTCTGACCCAGTACTTC	CATSSKQSLTQYF
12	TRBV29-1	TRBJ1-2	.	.	TGCAGCGCCACAGGGACCGTGGAGGGCTACACCTTC	CSATGTVEGYTF
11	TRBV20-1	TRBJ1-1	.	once	TGCAGTGCCATCGGGGCAGGGAACGCTTTCTTT	CSAIGAGNAFF
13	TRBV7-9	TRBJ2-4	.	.	TGTGCCAGCAGCCTCAGTCCAGAAAACATTCAGTACTTC	CASSLSPENIQYF
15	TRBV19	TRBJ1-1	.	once	TGTGCCAGTAGTATAGGGGGGGGGCCGAACACTGAAGCTTTCTTT	CASSIGGGPNTEAFF
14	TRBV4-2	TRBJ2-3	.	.	TGTGCCAGCAGCCAAGAGCGAAAGGGAGATACGCAGTATTTT	CASSQERKGDTQYF
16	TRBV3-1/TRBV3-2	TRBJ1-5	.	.	TGTGCCAGCAGCCAAGATCGGCCAGGTAAAGGGCAGCCCCAGCATTTT	CASSQDRPGKGQPQHF
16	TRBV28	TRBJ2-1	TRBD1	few	TGTGCCAGCAGTTTCGTGGCAGGGGGCTACTACAATGAGCAGTTCTTC	CASSFVAGGYYNEQFF
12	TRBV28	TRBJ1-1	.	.	TGTGCCAGCAGAAATCCGGCCCGGCGGGCTTTCTTT	CASRNPARRAFF
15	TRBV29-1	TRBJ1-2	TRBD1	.	TGCAGCGTTTCCCCCCCGGGACAGGGGATCTATGGCTACACCTTC	CSVSPPGQGIYGYTF
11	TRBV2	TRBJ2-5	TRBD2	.	TGTGCCAGCAGTGGGGAGGGGACCCAGTACTTC	CASSGEGTQYF
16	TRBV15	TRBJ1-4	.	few	TGTGCCACCAGCAGAGATATAATGGGAGTCAATGAAAAACTGTTTTTT	CATSRDIMGVNEKLFF
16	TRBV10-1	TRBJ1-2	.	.	TGCGCCAGCAGCAAAGTGTGCCGGGACCTGAAATATGGCTACACCTTC	CASSKVCRDLKYGYTF
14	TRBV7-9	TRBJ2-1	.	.	TGTGCCAGTTCGAGCATCCGCTATTCCAATGAGCAGTTCTTC	CASSSIRYSNEQFF
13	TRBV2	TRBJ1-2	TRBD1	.	TGTGCCAGCAGACCCGGGACAGGCTATGGCTACACCTTC	CASRPGTGYGYTF
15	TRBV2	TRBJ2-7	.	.	TGTGCCAGCAGTCCTCAGGCTCTCACAACCTACGAGCAGTACTTC	CASSPQALTTYEQYF
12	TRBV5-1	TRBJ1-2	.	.	TGCGCCAGCAGCTTAATAGGGGATGGCTACACCTTC	CASSLIGDGYTF